The 23 T cell receptor beta chains listed next were all sequenced from one sample in a study of T cell repertoires in cytomegalovirus infection. TCRdb used MiXCR to reprocess the reads, holding one entry per CDR3 protein. The sample records approximately 200,000 distinct CDR3 sequences, roughly 28% being singletons. Input material: PBMCs. These receptors all come from a human donor in good health (CMV status not recorded). Some clones in this sample may be carry-over from other donors' samples.

The chain is built from TRBV29-1 and TRBJ2-7, with unresolved D. V was cut by 5 bases and J by 2 bases, with 10 bases left in between. Germline-derived CDR1 and CDR2 are SQVTM and ANQGSEA. This CDR3 comprises 12 residues. In nucleotides, the CDR3 is TGCAGCGTTCGACAAACCGCCTACGAGCAGTACTTC. Residues: CSVRQTAYEQYF.

This clonotype was seen only a few times. V is TRBV7-2 and J is TRBJ1-1, with TRBD1 matching 8 bases. V trimming: 4 bases; J trimming: 8 bases; junction bases outside the gene matches: 6. The CDR3 length is 13 residues. Germline CDR1 and CDR2: SGHTA and FQGNSA. The CDR3 DNA is TGTGCCAGCAGCTCCGGCAGGGGGCCCGAAGCTTTCTTT. Translation: CASSSGRGPEAFF.

This clonotype is medium-sized in the sample. This chain links TRBV7-2 with TRBJ1-2; TRBD1 aligns across 8 bases. V lost 1 base to trimming and J lost 3 bases; unmatched junction nucleotides: 7. CDR3 length equals 16 residues. CDR1 is SGHTA, CDR2 FQGNSA, per germline. This CDR3 reads CASSLGRTGRDYGYTF. The CDR3 DNA reads as TGTGCCAGCAGCTTAGGAAGGACAGGGCGAGACTATGGCTACACCTTC. Looking up the rest from reference TRBV7-2 and TRBJ1-2 gives the full variable domain: GAGVSQSPSNKVTEKGKDVELRCDPISGHTALYWYRQSLGQGLEFLIYFQGNSAPDKSGLPSDRFSAERTGGSVSTLTIQRTQQEDSAVYLCASSLGRTGRDYGYTFGSGTRLTVV.

CDR3 bases: TGTGCCAGCAGCTTTCAGGGGGGCACAGATACGCAGTATTTT. It encodes CASSFQGGTDTQYF. V usage is TRBV5-5 and J usage is TRBJ2-3; 7 bases fit TRBD1. The CDR3 runs to 14 residues. The germline V gene encodes CDR1 SGHKS and CDR2 YYEKEE (reference sequence). The V and J ends lost 2 bases and 1 base, in that order; junction bases with no gene match: 1.

This rearrangement joins TRBV14 to TRBJ2-5, with D unclear. V lost 2 bases, J lost 1 base, and 5 bases lay in between. CDR3 size: 13 residues. Germline assignment: CDR1 SGHDN and CDR2 FVKESK. CDR3 DNA sequence: TGTGCCAGCAGCCAAACCTCCCAAGAGACCCAGTACTTC. Its translation: CASSQTSQETQYF.

At least ten counts were recorded for this clonotype. The chain is built from TRBV7-2 and TRBJ2-5; no definite D call. The V and J ends lost 1 base and 1 base respectively, with 4 bases between them. In germline, CDR1 is SGHTA, CDR2 FQGNSA. CDR3 length: 13 amino acids. The CDR3 is CASSLGTQETQYF. For the CDR3, the DNA is TGTGCCAGCAGCTTAGGGACCCAAGAGACCCAGTACTTC.

CDR3 coding DNA: TGCAGTGCTGTAAGCGGGGGACTAGAAGAGACCCAGTACTTC. Translated: CSAVSGGLEETQYF. The rearrangement uses TRBV20-1 and TRBJ2-5; 8 bases fit TRBD2. This CDR3 contains 14 residues. V trimming: 5 bases; J trimming: 3 bases; junction bases outside the gene matches: 8. Germline lookup yields CDR1 DFQATT and CDR2 SNEGSKA (reference sequence).

This clonotype was recorded many times. The chain couples TRBV7-2 to TRBJ2-5, with 7 bases matching TRBD1. V dropped 4 bases and J dropped 7; count of bases not matched to a gene: 15. Germline lookup yields CDR1 SGHTA and CDR2 FQGNSA. This CDR3 has 16 residues. CDR3 protein: CASSSTPSQGSVTQYF. The DNA for the CDR3 is TGTGCCAGCAGCTCTACTCCCTCACAGGGGTCAGTGACCCAGTACTTC.

The rearrangement joins TRBV7-9 to TRBJ1-1, with no clear D. Deletions cut 5 bases from V and 2 bases from J, with 9 bases between. Germline lookup yields CDR1 SEHNR and CDR2 FQNEAQ (reference sequence). The CDR3 totals 13 residues. The CDR3 nucleotides are TGTGCCAGCAGCGACGTTGCTAACACTGAAGCTTTCTTT. This translates into CASSDVANTEAFF. The full variable domain, with the rest looked up from reference TRBV7-9 and TRBJ1-1, is DTGVSQNPRHKITKRGQNVTFRCDPISEHNRLYWYRQTLGQGPEFLTYFQNEAQLEKSRLLSDRFSAERPKGSFSTLEIQRTEQGDSAMYLCASSDVANTEAFFGQGTRLTVV.

This clonotype has more than one count but fewer than ten. The chain carries TRBV7-9 and TRBJ1-4, with 8 bases lining up with TRBD1. CDR1 SEHNR and CDR2 FQNEAQ come from the germline V gene (reference sequence). This CDR3 comprises 16 residues. With V trimmed by 6 bases and J by 5 bases, 11 bases remained unmatched. The CDR3 DNA reads as TGTGCCAGCAGTCGACCGCCGGGACAGGCCAATGAAAAACTGTTTTTT. The encoded protein is CASSRPPGQANEKLFF. Using reference TRBV7-9 and TRBJ1-4 for the parts outside the CDR3, the full variable domain is DTGVSQNPRHKITKRGQNVTFRCDPISEHNRLYWYRQTLGQGPEFLTYFQNEAQLEKSRLLSDRFSAERPKGSFSTLEIQRTEQGDSAMYLCASSRPPGQANEKLFFGSGTQLSVL.

This clonotype was seen many times. This sequence joins TRBV20-1 and TRBJ1-4; D is unresolved. The V end was cut by 0 bases, the J end by 4 bases, with 12 bases between. The CDR3 consists of 15 residues. Germline V gene lookup returns CDR1 DFQATT and CDR2 SNEGSKA (reference sequence). The CDR3 spells CSAREFRGDNEKLFF. DNA for the CDR3: TGCAGTGCTAGAGAGTTTAGAGGAGATAATGAAAAACTGTTTTTT.

The sample holds a few counts of this clonotype. The gene calls are TRBV6-6 and TRBJ2-3, with D perhaps given as TRBD1 or TRBD2 (6 bases each). The CDR3 spans 14 residues. CDR1 and CDR2 from the germline V gene are MNHNY and SVGAGI (reference sequence). The V gene lost 2 bases and the J gene lost 5 bases, with 11 bases spanning the gap. The CDR3 DNA follows: TGTGCCAGCAGTTACGGGGGGCGCCAAGATACGCAGTATTTT. It encodes CASSYGGRQDTQYF.

This clonotype has a handful of counts. The chain has TRBV7-2 and TRBJ2-5; TRBD1 agrees at 7 bases. The CDR3 covers 14 residues. Per germline, CDR1 SGHTA and CDR2 FQGNSA. V was clipped by 5 bases and J by 4 bases; unmatched bases: 7. The CDR3 loop is CASSPSTGRETQYF. CDR3 sequence (DNA): TGTGCCAGCAGCCCCTCGACAGGGAGAGAGACCCAGTACTTC.

In this sample, this clonotype turned up a few times. V gene TRBV12-3 or TRBV12-4 combines with J gene TRBJ2-5; no reliable D call. This CDR3 has 13 residues. V dropped 3 bases and J dropped 2 bases, with 7 bases sitting between them. The CDR3 here is CASSFSQQETQYF. Written as DNA, the CDR3 is TGTGCCAGCAGTTTCTCGCAGCAAGAGACCCAGTACTTC.

This chain links TRBV20-1 with TRBJ2-6, with 16 bases lining up with TRBD2. V lost 5 bases, J lost 4 bases, and 14 bases stayed unmatched. The CDR3 sequence is 20 residues long. Germline-derived CDR1 and CDR2 are DFQATT and SNEGSKA (reference sequence). The chain's CDR3 is CSALQPGLAGGFAGANVLTF. The CDR3, as DNA: TGCAGTGCTTTACAACCGGGACTAGCGGGGGGGTTCGCCGGGGCCAACGTCCTGACTTTC.

This clonotype was observed a handful of times. The chain combines TRBV4-2 with TRBJ1-4; TRBD1 is a possible D gene (5 bases). Germline assignment: CDR1 LGHNA and CDR2 YNFKEQ. V was pared by 1 base and J by 5 bases, with 11 bases between. CDR3 length: 15 residues. CDR3 in DNA: TGTGCCAGCAGCCAAGCCGGGACCCAGAATGAAAAACTGTTTTTT. This encodes CASSQAGTQNEKLFF.

The chain combines TRBV30 with TRBJ2-2; D is tentatively TRBD1 or TRBD2 (5 bases each). This CDR3 spans 15 amino acids. Trimming stripped 0 bases from V and 1 base from J, with 9 bases between. Germline loops: CDR1 GTSNPN, CDR2 SVGIG (reference sequence). The CDR3 bases are TGTGCCTGGAGTGTACTAGACAGGAACACCGGGGAGCTGTTTTTT. Protein: CAWSVLDRNTGELFF.

Of note for this clonotype: This may be a read error: a much more frequent sequence differs by one nucleotide. The chain recombines TRBV7-2 with TRBJ2-1; tentatively, D is TRBD2 (7 bases). Trimming shortened V by 4 bases and J by 8 bases, and 18 bases separated the two germline ends. The V gene's germline CDR1 is SGHTA and CDR2 FQGNSA. CDR3 length equals 15 residues. CDR3 sequence: CASSSQPGGGDEQFF. In DNA form, the CDR3 reads TGTGCCAGCAGCTCGCAGCCGGGGGGCGGGGATGAGCAGTTCTTC.

CDR3 residues: CSGEQGASGELFF. As DNA, the CDR3 is TGCAGCGGGGAACAGGGGGCGTCCGGGGAGCTGTTTTTT. The V call is TRBV29-1, the J call TRBJ2-2, with 9 bases fitting TRBD1. The V gene's germline CDR1 is SQVTM and CDR2 ANQGSEA. This CDR3 is built from 13 residues. The V gene end was trimmed by 7 bases and the J gene end by 6 bases; junction bases not matched to a gene: 6.

J is TRBJ1-6 and V is TRBV12-3 or TRBV12-4, with 7 bases that match TRBD1. This CDR3 is built from 15 residues. Trimming took 2 bases from V and 7 from J; bases not matched to a gene: 5. This CDR3 is CASSLRGTDNSPLHF. For the CDR3, the DNA is TGTGCCAGCAGTTTAAGAGGGACAGACAATTCACCCCTCCACTTT.

V is TRBV19 and J is TRBJ1-5, with a possible D match to TRBD1 (5 bases). There are 15 residues in the CDR3. V dropped 0 bases and J dropped 5 bases, with 11 bases sitting between them. CDR1 is LNHDA, CDR2 SQIVND, per germline (reference sequence). For the CDR3, the DNA is TGTGCCAGTAGTATAGATCGACAGAAACATCAGCCCCAGCATTTT. This sequence encodes CASSIDRQKHQPQHF.

CDR3 DNA sequence: TGTGCCACCAGTGACCTAGGCGGGACCGGGGAGCTGTTTTTT. Protein product: CATSDLGGTGELFF. The J gene is TRBJ2-2, the V gene TRBV24-1; D possibly corresponds to TRBD2 (5 bases). With 4 bases removed from V and 5 bases from J, the gap between germline ends came to 10 bases. This CDR3 contains 14 residues. Looked up from germline, CDR1 is KGHDR and CDR2 is SFDVKD.

The V call is TRBV5-1, the J call TRBJ2-6; no firm D call. Germline V gene sequence: CDR1 SGHRS, CDR2 YFSETQ. The CDR3 covers 19 residues. Deletions cut 4 bases from V and 2 bases from J, with 22 bases between. In nucleotides, the CDR3 is TGCGCCAGCAGCCAGCGTCCCTCGGGCCTTGCAGCTGGGGCCAACGTCCTGACTTTC. Its translation is CASSQRPSGLAAGANVLTF.